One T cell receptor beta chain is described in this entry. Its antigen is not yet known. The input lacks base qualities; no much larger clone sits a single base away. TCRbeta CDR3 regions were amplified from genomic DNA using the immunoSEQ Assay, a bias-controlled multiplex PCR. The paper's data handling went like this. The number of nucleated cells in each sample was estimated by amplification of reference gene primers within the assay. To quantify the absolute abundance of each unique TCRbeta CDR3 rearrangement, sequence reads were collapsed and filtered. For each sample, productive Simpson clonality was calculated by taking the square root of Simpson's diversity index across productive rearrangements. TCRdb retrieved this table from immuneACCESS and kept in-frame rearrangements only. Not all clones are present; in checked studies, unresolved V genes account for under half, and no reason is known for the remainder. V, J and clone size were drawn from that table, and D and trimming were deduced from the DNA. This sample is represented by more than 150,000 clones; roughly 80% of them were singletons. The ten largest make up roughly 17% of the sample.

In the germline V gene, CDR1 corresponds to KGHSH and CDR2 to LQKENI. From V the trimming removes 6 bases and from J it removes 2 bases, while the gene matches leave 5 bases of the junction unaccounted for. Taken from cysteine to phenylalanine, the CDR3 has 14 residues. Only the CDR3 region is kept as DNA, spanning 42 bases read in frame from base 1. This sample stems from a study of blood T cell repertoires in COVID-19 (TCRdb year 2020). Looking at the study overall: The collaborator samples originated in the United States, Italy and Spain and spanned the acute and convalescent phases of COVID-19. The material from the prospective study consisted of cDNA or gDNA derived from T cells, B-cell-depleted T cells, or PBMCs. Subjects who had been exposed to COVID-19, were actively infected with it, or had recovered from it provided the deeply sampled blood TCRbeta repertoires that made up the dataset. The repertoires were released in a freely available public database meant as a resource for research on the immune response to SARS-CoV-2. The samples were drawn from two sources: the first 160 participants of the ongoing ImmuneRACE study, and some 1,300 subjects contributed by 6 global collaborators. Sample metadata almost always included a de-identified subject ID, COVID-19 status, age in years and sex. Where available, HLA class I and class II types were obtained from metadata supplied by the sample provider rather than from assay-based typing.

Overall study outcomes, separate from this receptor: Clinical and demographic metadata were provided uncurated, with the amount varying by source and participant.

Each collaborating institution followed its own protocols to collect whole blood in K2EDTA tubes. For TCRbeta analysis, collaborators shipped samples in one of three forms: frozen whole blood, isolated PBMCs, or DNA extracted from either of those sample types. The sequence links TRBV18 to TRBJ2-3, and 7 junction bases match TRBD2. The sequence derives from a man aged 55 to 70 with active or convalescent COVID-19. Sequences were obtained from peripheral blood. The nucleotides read TGTGCCAGCTCTATGGCGGGAGCCACAGATACGCAGTATTTT. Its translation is CASSMAGATDTQYF.